The 12 T cell receptor beta chains presented below share a single source sample, sequenced in a study of blood T cell repertoires in COVID-19. Clones were read by immunoSEQ multiplex PCR, and TCRdb kept only the in-frame ones, dropping some. The profile shows hundreds of thousands of clones, almost 90% of them singletons. Source material: PBMCs or T cells enriched from blood (not recorded which). The receptors come from a young woman with acute COVID-19.

As concerns this clone: The sample has other DNA sequences that encode this CDR3 too. This sequence joins TRBV28 and TRBJ2-7; D is uncertain. CDR3 length: 11 residues. Germline CDR1 MDHEN, CDR2 SYDVKM. Trimming stripped 3 bases from V and 3 bases from J, with 3 bases between. CDR3 coding DNA: TGTGCCAGCAGTTTCCGCTACGAGCAGTACTTC. This sequence encodes CASSFRYEQYF.

The genes are TRBV29-1 and TRBJ1-1; 7 nucleotides match TRBD1. The CDR3 contains 11 residues. Germline V gene lookup returns CDR1 SQVTM and CDR2 ANQGSEA. Trimming at V came to 6 bases and at J to 7 bases, leaving 5 bases not matched to a gene. The CDR3 region is CSVQGGGEAFF. CDR3 in DNA: TGCAGCGTCCAAGGGGGCGGTGAAGCTTTCTTT.

The chain recombines TRBV5-1 with TRBJ2-1, with 7 positions matching TRBD1. The CDR3 consists of 15 residues. Losses at the gene ends were 0 bases for V and 2 bases for J; bases not matched to a gene: 2. Germline-derived CDR1 and CDR2 are SGHRS and YFSETQ. The CDR3 spells CASSLDRGPYNEQFF. The DNA for the CDR3 is TGCGCCAGCAGCTTGGACAGGGGCCCCTACAATGAGCAGTTCTTC.

This clone appeared a few times. The chain couples TRBV5-1 to TRBJ1-4, with D hard to call. Germline values: CDR1 SGHRS, CDR2 YFSETQ. V shed 4 bases and J shed 2 bases, with 9 bases lying between them. This CDR3 spans 14 amino acids. The CDR3 sequence is CASSPTGTNEKLFF. In nucleotides, the CDR3 is TGCGCCAGCAGCCCAACCGGGACTAATGAAAAACTGTTTTTT.

This chain's CDR3 is CASSKGQGACQPQHF. The CDR3 nucleotides read TGTGCCAGCAGCAAAGGACAGGGGGCCTGTCAGCCCCAGCATTTT. V usage is TRBV21-1 and J usage is TRBJ1-5; the DNA was not compared with TRBD1, the D call given in the table. TRBV21-1 is labeled a pseudogene. The CDR3 runs 15 residues.

The J gene is TRBJ1-5, the V gene TRBV15, with 12 bases identical to TRBD1. Unmatched junction bases numbered 11, after V lost 4 bases and J lost 7 bases. The germline CDR1 and CDR2 sequences are LNHNV and YYDKDF (reference sequence). The CDR3 is made up of 17 amino acids. The CDR3 DNA reads as TGTGCCACCAGCACTCCCCCGGGACAGGGGGCAGGGCAGCCCCAGCATTTT. Translation: CATSTPPGQGAGQPQHF. Complete variable domain (other parts from reference TRBV15 and TRBJ1-5): DAMVIQNPRYQVTQFGKPVTLSCSQTLNHNVMYWYQQKSSQAPKLLFHYYDKDFNNEADTPDNFQSRRPNTSFCFLDIRSPGLGDTAMYLCATSTPPGQGAGQPQHFGDGTRLSIL.

The gene calls are TRBV9 and TRBJ1-4; TRBD1 agrees at 9 bases. Germline V gene data show CDR1 as SGDLS and CDR2 as YYNGEE. With 4 bases clipped from V and 3 bases from J, the junction kept 16 bases outside the gene matches. This CDR3 has 19 residues. CDR3 protein: CASSTFRDRVDGANEKLFF. DNA of the CDR3: TGTGCCAGCAGCACCTTCCGGGACAGGGTGGATGGGGCTAATGAAAAACTGTTTTTT.

This clone occurred once. The chain carries TRBV7-8 and TRBJ1-3; D not resolved. The CDR3 has 14 residues. Germline-derived CDR1 and CDR2 are SGHVS and FQNEAQ. Trimming pared 1 base from V and 6 bases from J, leaving 10 bases between. The CDR3 protein is CASSLEWGENTIYF. In DNA form, the CDR3 reads TGTGCCAGCAGCTTAGAATGGGGAGAAAACACCATATATTTT.

The chain recombines TRBV5-1 with TRBJ2-3, with TRBD2 matching over 9 bases. The V gene end was trimmed by 4 bases and the J gene end by 4 bases; junction bases not matched to a gene: 7. The CDR3 extends over 15 amino acids. Per the germline V gene, CDR1 is SGHRS and CDR2 is YFSETQ. The CDR3 nucleotides are TGCGCCAGCAGCCCCTTGGCGGGAGGGCCAGATACGCAGTATTTT. Its translation: CASSPLAGGPDTQYF.

This clone was counted a few times. The chain recombines TRBV19 with TRBJ1-1; 8 nucleotides match TRBD1. The CDR3 contains 13 residues. Per the germline V gene, CDR1 is LNHDA and CDR2 is SQIVND (reference sequence). Losses at the gene ends were 8 bases for V and 7 bases for J; bases not matched to a gene: 9. CDR3 sequence: CASLRGLGGEAFF. DNA of the CDR3: TGTGCCAGTCTCAGGGGGCTCGGTGGTGAAGCTTTCTTT.

The genes are TRBV5-1 and TRBJ2-2; D gene unclear. The germline CDR1 and CDR2 sequences are SGHRS and YFSETQ. V lost 2 bases, J lost 0 bases, and 8 bases lay in between. This CDR3 comprises 15 residues. The CDR3 loop is CASSFSSANTGELFF. The CDR3 bases are TGCGCCAGCAGCTTTTCTTCCGCGAACACCGGGGAGCTGTTTTTT. The full variable domain, in which reference TRBV5-1 and TRBJ2-2 provide the parts outside the CDR3, is KAGVTQTPRYLIKTRGQQVTLSCSPISGHRSVSWYQQTPGQGLQFLFEYFSETQRNKGNFPGRFSGRQFSNSRSEMNVSTLELGDSALYLCASSFSSANTGELFFGEGSRLTVL.

This chain joins TRBV28 and TRBJ1-4; 7 bases align to TRBD1. CDR3 length: 15 residues. Germline V gene sequence: CDR1 MDHEN, CDR2 SYDVKM. J lost 7 bases, V lost 5 bases, and 10 bases had no gene match. This CDR3 reads CASSGGGTVGEKLFF. The CDR3 DNA follows: TGTGCCAGCAGTGGAGGAGGGACAGTCGGTGAAAAACTGTTTTTT.